This TCR beta chain was obtained from a study of beta chain features in type 1 diabetes. Points from the study as a whole: In all four CD4+ subsets, TCRB CDR3 length was significantly, moderately reduced in type 1 diabetes. Naive, central memory and Treg TCRB repertoires appeared more alike in patients than in healthy donors.

This clone was counted once. No antigen is known for it. The CDR3 covers 15 residues. Trimming removed 2 bases from V and 0 bases from J, with 12 bases in between. Per germline, CDR1 SGHNT and CDR2 YYREEE (reference sequence). Isolated RNA was reverse transcribed in full, so expressed TCRB transcripts were sequenced. Profiled with immunoSEQ multiplex PCR; TCRdb holds only in-frame clones, not every one. In the table there are 250,000 to 300,000 clones, roughly a quarter of which are singletons. CD45RO/CCR7/CD25/CD127/CD95/CD27 staining was used to isolate CD4+ naive, central memory, regulatory and stem cell-like memory cells by sorting.

The sample taken for sequencing was naive CD4+ T cells from blood. The TCR comes from a woman in her 30s with type 1 diabetes. The chain joins TRBV5-4 to TRBJ2-7; D remains unclear. This chain's CDR3 is CASSFSSADSYEQYF. The CDR3 coding sequence is TGTGCCAGCAGCTTCTCAAGCGCGGACTCCTACGAGCAGTACTTC.